This T cell receptor beta chain comes out of a study of blood T cell repertoires in COVID-19. Study overall: The samples span acute and convalescent COVID-19 from the United States, Italy and Spain. PBMCs, B-cell-depleted T cells, or T cells provided the cDNA or gDNA that made up the material.

Source study methods: From reference gene primer amplification, estimates of nucleated cell counts were derived. Repertoires were generated with immunoSEQ multiplex PCR, while TCRdb's copy carries only in-frame clones and drops some. The DNA was the basis for D and trimming; V, J and clone size are from that table. The repertoire includes under 200,000 clones, about 90% of them detected once, and approximately 11% sits in the top ten. One Seattle source followed patients from active infection through their disease course. From germline, CDR1 is ENHRY and CDR2 SYGVKD. There are 16 residues in the CDR3. Deletions cut 1 base from V and 5 bases from J, with 17 bases between.

This sequence joins TRBV10-3 and TRBJ1-1, with a weak D call TRBD1 (6 bases). The sequenced sample consisted of peripheral blood. The sequence came from a woman aged 60 to 75 with COVID-19, enrolled during active disease. This chain's CDR3 is CAISEFPPGEGTEAFF. Here the CDR3 DNA reads TGTGCCATCAGTGAGTTCCCCCCAGGGGAAGGGACTGAAGCTTTCTTT.